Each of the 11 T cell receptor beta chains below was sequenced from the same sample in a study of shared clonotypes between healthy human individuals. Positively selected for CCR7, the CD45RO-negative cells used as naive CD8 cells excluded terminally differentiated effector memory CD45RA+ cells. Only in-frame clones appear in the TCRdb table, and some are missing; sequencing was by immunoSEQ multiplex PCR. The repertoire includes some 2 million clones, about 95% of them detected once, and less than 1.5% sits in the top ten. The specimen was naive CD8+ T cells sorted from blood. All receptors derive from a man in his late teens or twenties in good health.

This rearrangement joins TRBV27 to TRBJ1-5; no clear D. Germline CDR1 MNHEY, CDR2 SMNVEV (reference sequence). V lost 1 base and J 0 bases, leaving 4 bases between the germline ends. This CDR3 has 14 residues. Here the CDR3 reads CASSLLNSNQPQHF. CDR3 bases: TGTGCCAGCAGTTTATTGAATAGCAATCAGCCCCAGCATTTT.

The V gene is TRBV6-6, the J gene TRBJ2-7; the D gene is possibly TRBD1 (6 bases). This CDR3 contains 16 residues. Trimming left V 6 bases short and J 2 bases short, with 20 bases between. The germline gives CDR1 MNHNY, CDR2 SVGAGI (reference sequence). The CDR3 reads CASSWGNRENPYEQYF. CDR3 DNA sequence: TGTGCCAGCAGCTGGGGAAACAGGGAAAATCCCTACGAGCAGTACTTC.

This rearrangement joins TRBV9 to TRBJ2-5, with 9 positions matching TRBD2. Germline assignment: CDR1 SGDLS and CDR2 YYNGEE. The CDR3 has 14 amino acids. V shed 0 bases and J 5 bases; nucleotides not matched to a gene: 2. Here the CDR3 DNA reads TGTGCCAGCAGCGTAGAGGCGGGGGGGGAGACCCAGTACTTC. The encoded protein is CASSVEAGGETQYF.

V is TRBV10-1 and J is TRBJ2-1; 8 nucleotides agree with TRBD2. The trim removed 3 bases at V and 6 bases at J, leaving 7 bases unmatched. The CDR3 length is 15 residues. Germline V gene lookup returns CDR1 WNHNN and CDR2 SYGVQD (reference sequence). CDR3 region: CASSEGAGGRNEQFF. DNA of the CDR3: TGCGCCAGCAGTGAAGGGGCGGGGGGACGCAATGAGCAGTTCTTC.

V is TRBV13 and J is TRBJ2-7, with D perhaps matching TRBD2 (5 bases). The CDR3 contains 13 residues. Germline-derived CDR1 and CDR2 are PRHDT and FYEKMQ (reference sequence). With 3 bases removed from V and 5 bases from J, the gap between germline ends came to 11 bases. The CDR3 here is CASSLASSDEQYF. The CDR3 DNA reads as TGTGCCAGCAGCTTGGCTAGCAGCGACGAGCAGTACTTC.

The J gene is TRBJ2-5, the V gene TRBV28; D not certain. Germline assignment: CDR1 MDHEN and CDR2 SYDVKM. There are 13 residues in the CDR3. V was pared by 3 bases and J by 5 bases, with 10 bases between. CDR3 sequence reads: CASSFVVGETQYF. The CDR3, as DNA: TGTGCCAGCAGTTTTGTGGTGGGGGAGACCCAGTACTTC.

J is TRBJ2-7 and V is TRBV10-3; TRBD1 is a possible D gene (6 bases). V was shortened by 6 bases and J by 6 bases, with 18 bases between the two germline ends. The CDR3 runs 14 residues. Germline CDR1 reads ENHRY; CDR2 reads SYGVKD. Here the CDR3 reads CAIRDPGAGAEQYF. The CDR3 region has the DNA TGTGCCATCAGGGACCCAGGGGCAGGAGCCGAGCAGTACTTC.

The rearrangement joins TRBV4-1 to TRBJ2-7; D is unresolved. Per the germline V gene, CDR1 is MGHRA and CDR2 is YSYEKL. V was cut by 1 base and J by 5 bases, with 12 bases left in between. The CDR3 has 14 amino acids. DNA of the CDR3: TGCGCCAGCAGCCAAGTCCAGGTTGCACACGAGCAGTACTTC. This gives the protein CASSQVQVAHEQYF.

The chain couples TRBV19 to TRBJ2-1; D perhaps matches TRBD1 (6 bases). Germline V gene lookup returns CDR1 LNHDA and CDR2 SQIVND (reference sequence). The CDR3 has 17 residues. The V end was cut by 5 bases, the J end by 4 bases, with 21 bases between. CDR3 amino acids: CASSLDSVTGSYNEQFF. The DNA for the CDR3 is TGTGCCAGTAGTCTTGATAGCGTTACAGGGTCATACAATGAGCAGTTCTTC.

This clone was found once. CDR3 in DNA: TGTGCCAGCAGAGTCGGGATCAACACAGATACGCAGTATTTT. Encoded protein: CASRVGINTDTQYF. The gene calls are TRBV2 and TRBJ2-3, with D possibly being TRBD2 (5 bases). The germline CDR1 and CDR2 sequences are SNHLY and FYNNEI. The CDR3 runs to 14 residues. Trimming shortened V by 6 bases and J by 2 bases, and 12 bases separated the two germline ends.

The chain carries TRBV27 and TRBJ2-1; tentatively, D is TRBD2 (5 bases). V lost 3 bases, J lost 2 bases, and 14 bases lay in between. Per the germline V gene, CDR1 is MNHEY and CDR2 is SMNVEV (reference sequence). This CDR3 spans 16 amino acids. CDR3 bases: TGTGCCAGCAGTTTGGGCGAGCGGAGCCCCTACAATGAGCAGTTCTTC. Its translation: CASSLGERSPYNEQFF.